A single sample is the source of the 25 T cell receptor beta chains below, sequenced in a study of blood T cell repertoires in COVID-19. The data were produced by immunoSEQ multiplex PCR, yet TCRdb's version contains in-frame clones alone and is incomplete. The table includes roughly 230,000 clones, 70% to 90% detected once. Sequenced: PBMCs or T cells enriched from blood (not recorded which). The receptors derive from a woman aged 45-59 years who had been exposed to COVID-19.

This clone occurred once. The chain joins TRBV18 to TRBJ1-1; D call uncertain. Trimming pared 6 bases from V and 1 base from J, leaving 9 bases between. The CDR3 runs 13 residues. Germline CDR1 and CDR2: KGHSH and LQKENI. CDR3 in amino acids: CASSLTQNTEAFF. The CDR3 DNA reads as TGTGCCAGCTCCCTGACACAGAACACTGAAGCTTTCTTT.

This clone came up once. The V call is TRBV6-5, the J call TRBJ1-1, with D perhaps matching TRBD1 (6 bases). The CDR3 spans 13 residues. Trimming took off 9 bases at V and 1 base at J, with 12 bases between the two ends. Germline assignment: CDR1 MNHEY and CDR2 SVGAGI. In DNA, the CDR3 is TGTGCCAGTTGTGGCAGGGGGAACACTGAAGCTTTCTTT. Amino acids: CASCGRGNTEAFF.

V usage is TRBV14 and J usage is TRBJ2-3; tentative D call: TRBD1 (6 bases). Germline assignment: CDR1 SGHDN and CDR2 FVKESK. V lost 0 bases and J lost 6, with 13 bases in between. CDR3 size: 15 residues. CDR3 nucleotides: TGTGCCAGCAGCCAAGACAATGGGGGCGCGGATACGCAGTATTTT. This translates into CASSQDNGGADTQYF.

This clone was detected once. CDR3 residues: CASSYGINYGYTF. CDR3 DNA sequence: TGTGCCAGCAGCTACGGGATTAACTATGGCTACACCTTC. V is TRBV11-2 and J is TRBJ1-2, with D unclear. Germline assignment: CDR1 SGHAT and CDR2 FQNNGV. This CDR3 is 13 amino acids long. V lost 4 bases to trimming and J lost 1 base, with 7 bases between them.

The rearrangement links TRBV20-1 to TRBJ1-3; TRBD1 is a possible D gene (5 bases). The V and J ends lost 3 bases and 8 bases respectively, with 14 bases between them. There are 13 residues in the CDR3. Germline values: CDR1 DFQATT, CDR2 SNEGSKA (reference sequence). The CDR3 protein is CSASDTGWDTIYF. The CDR3 bases are TGCAGTGCTAGTGATACAGGATGGGACACCATATATTTT.

The chain employs TRBV5-5 and TRBJ2-2; 7 nucleotides agree with TRBD1. Germline-derived CDR1 and CDR2 are SGHKS and YYEKEE (reference sequence). Trimming took 0 bases from V and 2 from J; bases not matched to a gene: 1. CDR3 size: 15 residues. CDR3 sequence reads: CASSLEGANTGELFF. The CDR3 DNA is TGTGCCAGCAGCTTGGAGGGGGCTAACACCGGGGAGCTGTTTTTT.

The chain uses TRBV30 and TRBJ2-3, with 9 bases matching TRBD2. The CDR3 covers 14 residues. Germline V gene sequence: CDR1 GTSNPN, CDR2 SVGIG (reference sequence). J lost 4 bases, V lost 0 bases, and 2 bases had no gene match. The CDR3 sequence is CAWSVSGGPDTQYF. In nucleotides, the CDR3 is TGTGCCTGGAGTGTTAGCGGGGGACCAGATACGCAGTATTTT.

The gene calls are TRBV15 and TRBJ2-1; D is perhaps TRBD2 (6 bases). V was shortened by 3 bases and J by 6 bases, with 18 bases between the two germline ends. The CDR3 covers 16 residues. The germline V gene has CDR1 LNHNV and CDR2 YYDKDF (reference sequence). CDR3 DNA sequence: TGTGCCACCAGCAGGGACCACGGGAGCGCCTCCAATGAGCAGTTCTTC. It translates to CATSRDHGSASNEQFF.

This clone has only one observation. V usage is TRBV19 and J usage is TRBJ1-1, with D tentatively TRBD1 (5 bases). The V gene's germline CDR1 is LNHDA and CDR2 SQIVND (reference sequence). V lost 7 bases and J lost 11, with 17 bases in between. CDR3 length equals 12 residues. CDR3 region: CASTIGTQWAFF. CDR3 bases: TGTGCCAGTACCATCGGGACTCAATGGGCTTTCTTT.

The J gene is TRBJ1-5, the V gene TRBV19; weak D call: TRBD1 (5 bases). The CDR3 contains 15 residues. From germline, CDR1 is LNHDA and CDR2 SQIVND (reference sequence). V dropped 8 bases and J dropped 0 bases, with 14 bases sitting between them. The chain's CDR3 is CASRSGGSSNQPQHF. As DNA, the CDR3 is TGTGCCAGTCGATCGGGGGGGAGTAGCAATCAGCCCCAGCATTTT.

The sample holds one count of this clone. The J gene is TRBJ1-4, the V gene TRBV5-1; D unresolved. The CDR3 spans 14 residues. Germline V lookup: CDR1 SGHRS, CDR2 YFSETQ. V was pared by 0 bases and J by 6 bases, with 9 bases between. The CDR3 DNA is TGCGCCAGCAGCTTGGCCGGGAGCCATGAAAAACTGTTTTTT. Protein product: CASSLAGSHEKLFF.

The chain is built from TRBV19 and TRBJ1-6, with TRBD1 as a possible D gene (5 bases). In germline, CDR1 is LNHDA, CDR2 SQIVND (reference sequence). Trimming shortened V by 3 bases and J by 10 bases, and 13 bases separated the two germline ends. This CDR3 is 14 amino acids long. In DNA, the CDR3 is TGTGCCAGTAGTATTGCAGGGTTGGGGTCACCCCTCCACTTT. This codes for CASSIAGLGSPLHF. The variable domain in full, completed from reference TRBV19 and TRBJ1-6, reads DGGITQSPKYLFRKEGQNVTLSCEQNLNHDAMYWYRQDPGQGLRLIYYSQIVNDFQKGDIAEGYSVSREKKESFPLTVTSAQKNPTAFYLCASSIAGLGSPLHFGNGTRLTVT.

This rearrangement joins TRBV5-1 to TRBJ2-1; 10 bases are a match to TRBD2. The CDR3 contains 15 residues. The ends lost 4 bases at V and 8 bases at J; junction bases unmatched: 9. The V gene's germline CDR1 is SGHRS and CDR2 YFSETQ. CDR3 in DNA: TGCGCCAGCAGCGCAACCGGGACTAGCGTCGATGAGCAGTTCTTC. Amino acid sequence: CASSATGTSVDEQFF.

The table lists this clone with a count of one. The V gene is TRBV19, the J gene TRBJ1-4; D might be TRBD1 (5 bases). The CDR3 runs 14 residues. V gave up 7 bases and J gave up 11 bases, with 20 bases separating them. Germline-derived CDR1 and CDR2 are LNHDA and SQIVND (reference sequence). CDR3 nucleotide sequence: TGTGCCAGTAACGCCGGAGGAACGGGGGTGAAACTGTTTTTT. This encodes CASNAGGTGVKLFF.

The CDR3 DNA follows: TGTGCCAGCAGCCAAGTGAGGTCAAGATCGGCGGGAAACACCATATATTTT. Translating gives CASSQVRSRSAGNTIYF. The J gene is TRBJ1-3, the V gene TRBV14, with D uncertain. Germline loops: CDR1 SGHDN, CDR2 FVKESK. V lost 1 base, J lost 4 bases, and 17 bases lay in between. The CDR3 loop spans 17 amino acids.

This clone was counted many times. The genes are TRBV27 and TRBJ2-7; 7 bases line up with TRBD2. This CDR3 has 14 residues. V shed 0 bases, J shed 4 bases, and the junction held 3 bases outside the gene matches. The germline V gene encodes CDR1 MNHEY and CDR2 SMNVEV (reference sequence). CDR3 in amino acids: CASSLSQGGYEQYF. CDR3 sequence (DNA): TGTGCCAGCAGTTTATCCCAGGGAGGGTACGAGCAGTACTTC.

The chain carries TRBV10-2 and TRBJ1-1; D possibly corresponds to TRBD1 (5 bases). The CDR3 runs to 14 residues. The germline V and J ends were trimmed by 6 bases and 5 bases, with 16 bases remaining between them. The germline V gene has CDR1 WSHSY and CDR2 SAAADI. The chain's CDR3 is CASRLEGQPTEAFF. CDR3 DNA sequence: TGCGCCAGCAGGCTGGAGGGGCAGCCGACTGAAGCTTTCTTT.

The V gene is TRBV3-1 (or the pseudogene TRBV3-2), the J gene TRBJ1-3; the match to TRBD1 covers 7 bases. Trimming removed 4 bases from V and 2 bases from J; junction bases left unmatched: 2. CDR3 length: 14 residues. The germline V gene has CDR1 LGHDT and CDR2 YNNKEL (reference sequence). CDR3 residues: CASSPTGAGNTIYF. Written as DNA, the CDR3 is TGTGCCAGCAGCCCAACAGGGGCTGGAAACACCATATATTTT.

V is TRBV7-2 and J is TRBJ1-5; 8 bases are a match to TRBD1. Germline CDR1 SGHTA, CDR2 FQGNSA. The J segment lost 9 bases and the V segment lost 5 bases, leaving 9 bases of the junction unmatched. The CDR3 runs 14 residues. The CDR3 spells CASSVGQGNGPQHF. CDR3 in DNA: TGTGCCAGCAGCGTTGGACAGGGCAATGGGCCCCAGCATTTT.

The chain recombines TRBV7-9 with TRBJ2-2, with 11 nucleotides matching TRBD1. Germline V gives CDR1 SEHNR, CDR2 FQNEAQ (reference sequence). V gave up 5 bases and J gave up 5 bases; unmatched junction bases: 4. The CDR3 is 15 residues long. This chain's CDR3 is CASSTDRGQTGELFF. In DNA, the CDR3 is TGTGCCAGCAGCACGGACAGGGGGCAAACCGGGGAGCTGTTTTTT.

V gene TRBV2 combines with J gene TRBJ1-1; weak D call: TRBD1 (5 bases). This CDR3 comprises 14 residues. V dropped 7 bases and J dropped 1 base, with 13 bases sitting between them. In germline, CDR1 is SNHLY, CDR2 FYNNEI. For the CDR3, the DNA is TGTGCCAGCACAATTTCAGGGCCGAACACTGAAGCTTTCTTT. Translated: CASTISGPNTEAFF.

The V gene is TRBV3-1 (or the pseudogene TRBV3-2), the J gene TRBJ1-4; possibly TRBD1 for D (6 bases). Trimming took 4 bases from V and 5 from J, leaving 11 bases between them. This CDR3 region has 14 residues. CDR1 LGHDT and CDR2 YNNKEL come from the germline V gene (reference sequence). The CDR3 protein is CASSRDIGNEKLFF. Written as DNA, the CDR3 is TGTGCCAGCAGCCGGGACATCGGAAATGAAAAACTGTTTTTT.

The V and J genes are TRBV18 and TRBJ1-3, with D uncertain. CDR1 is KGHSH and CDR2 is LQKENI in the germline V gene. Trimming shortened V by 0 bases and J by 0 bases, and 6 bases separated the two germline ends. The CDR3 covers 15 residues. The CDR3: CASSPPAFSGNTIYF. The CDR3 DNA sequence: TGTGCCAGCTCACCACCCGCGTTCTCTGGAAACACCATATATTTT.

The J gene is TRBJ1-2, the V gene TRBV9; 7 bases are a match to TRBD1. CDR1 and CDR2 from the germline V gene are SGDLS and YYNGEE. CDR3 length: 13 residues. V shed 4 bases and J 8 bases; nucleotides not matched to a gene: 8. CDR3 amino acids: CASSFRDSGGYTF. The CDR3 DNA reads TGTGCCAGCAGCTTTAGGGACAGCGGCGGCTACACCTTC.

The V and J genes are TRBV5-6 and TRBJ1-5; 11 bases are a match to TRBD1. CDR3 length: 15 amino acids. With V trimmed by 4 bases and J by 4 bases, 4 bases remained unmatched. The germline V gene encodes CDR1 SGHDT and CDR2 YYEEEE. The CDR3 loop is CASSRTGGFNQPQHF. In nucleotides, the CDR3 is TGTGCCAGCAGCCGGACAGGGGGCTTTAATCAGCCCCAGCATTTT.